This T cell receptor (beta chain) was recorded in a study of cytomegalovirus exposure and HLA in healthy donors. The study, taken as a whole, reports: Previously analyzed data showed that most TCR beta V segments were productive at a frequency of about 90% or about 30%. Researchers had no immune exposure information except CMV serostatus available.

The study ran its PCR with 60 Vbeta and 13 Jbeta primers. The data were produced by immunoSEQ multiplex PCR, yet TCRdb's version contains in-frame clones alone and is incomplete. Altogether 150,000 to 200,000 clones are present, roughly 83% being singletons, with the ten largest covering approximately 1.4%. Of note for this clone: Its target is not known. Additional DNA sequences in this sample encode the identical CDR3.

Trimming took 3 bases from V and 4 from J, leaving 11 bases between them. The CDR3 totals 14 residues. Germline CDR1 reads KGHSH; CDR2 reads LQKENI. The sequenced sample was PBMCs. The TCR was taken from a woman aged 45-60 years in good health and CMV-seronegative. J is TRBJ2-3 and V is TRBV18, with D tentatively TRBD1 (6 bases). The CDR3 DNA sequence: TGTGCCAGCTCACCCCAGGGGCTCGCAGATACGCAGTATTTT. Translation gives CASSPQGLADTQYF.